This T cell receptor beta chain came from a study of T cells in Graves' hyperthyroidism and ophthalmopathy (dated by TCRdb to 2018 to 2020). At the level of the whole study: Peripheral blood was sampled at the time of initial diagnosis, prior to any treatment. A discovery cohort of about a hundred patients, fewer than 50 with Graves' ophthalmopathy and about 58 with stable Graves' hyperthyroidism, was used to find distinguishing TCR V-J signatures. An independent validation cohort of fewer than 20 hyperthyroidism patients and about 16 patients who later progressed to ophthalmopathy tested prospective prediction of ophthalmopathy. The approximately 98 discovery patients were randomly divided into training and test sets at a 7:3 ratio. In addition, the study compared T-cell repertoires in thyroid tissue and in blood from five to seven Graves' hyperthyroidism patients. Following sampling, methimazole starting at 30 mg daily was given to hyperthyroidism patients, and high-dose intravenous methylprednisolone was given to ophthalmopathy patients. According to the paper, TCR Vbeta CDR3 sequencing was carried out on roughly 130 peripheral blood samples, which came from some 41 ophthalmopathy, 75 to 80 hyperthyroidism and roughly 17 progressor patients. General study outcomes and caveats: Ophthalmopathy was separated from stable hyperthyroidism by a 13 V-J signature model, with 87.88% sensitivity and around 81% specificity obtained in cross-validation and 80%/75% obtained in testing. No statistical method was used to fix the sample size in advance, and group allocation was not hidden from the investigators. Most expanded thyroid clonotypes (frequency above 0.001) were also detected in blood, a finding suggesting that blood repertoires may reflect thyroid immune responses. In validation, the model predicted progression to ophthalmopathy a median of about 6.8 months before onset, with roughly 70% sensitivity and 72.22% specificity.

V loses 0 bases at its end and J loses 4 bases; junction bases beyond the gene matches: 1. The germline V gene specifies MNHEY as CDR1 and SVGAGI as CDR2. Its CDR3 holds 16 amino acids, cysteine through phenylalanine. CDR3 DNA only is kept here, 48 bases in frame from base 1. This clonotype was counted ten times or more. Its antigen target is currently unknown. Nothing much larger sits one base from this clone, and base qualities are not available. The TCR beta CDR3 regions were amplified from RNA transcripts. The first round of RT-PCR for the TCR CDR3 was performed with the HTBI primer set and the Qiagen OneStep RT-PCR kit. A second multiplex PCR round built the libraries, followed by size selection and purification. The libraries were sequenced on an Illumina HiSeq2000 using paired-end 100 bp reads. The authors' pipeline ran thus. SOAPnuke was used to process the raw data, removing reads that contained adapters or uncalled bases, had a mean Phred below 15, or lacked an exact match to the constant primer or identifier. COPE v1.2.5 was used to merge the high-quality paired reads, and each unique nucleotide sequence was defined as a clonotype. MiTCR v1.1 was used to align the clonotypes against IMGT TRBV, TRBD and TRBJ reference segments. Only V-J combinations with frequency above 0.0001, covering roughly 99% of repertoires, were analysed. The TCS score was defined as F50 (clonal expansion) divided by E x V (chaos), with BLOSUM62-based TCRdist calculated between CDR3 peptides within each V-J. Welch's t-statistics and random forest reduced fewer than 550 V-J features to about 12, which were used in a naive Bayes classifier (R e1071). The public sequencing data were trimmed at Q25 with fastp and processed into clonotypes with MiXCR by TCRdb, which kept only in-frame beta chains. Each entry merges the rows of one CDR3 protein and shows their most common DNA and genes. The V and J calls come from TCRdb's annotation, not from the publication. The sample profile shows approximately 740,000 distinct CDR3 sequences; approximately 15% of them were found once. The ten largest clones capture roughly a tenth of the sample.

A patient counted as having stable Graves' hyperthyroidism if no progression to ophthalmopathy occurred over 18 months of follow-up. The hyperthyroidism patients were between 18 and 65 years old and newly diagnosed, with a disease duration of less than 2 months. The study excluded patients with uncontrolled infections, other autoimmune diseases, pregnancy or lactation. Clinical symptoms, serum thyroxine and TRAb, thyroid ultrasound, and orbital computed tomography formed the basis for the diagnoses. Ficoll-Paque density gradient centrifugation was used to isolate PBMCs from under 11 ml of fresh peripheral blood. Trizol reagent was used to extract total RNA, and RNA quality was then checked on an Agilent 2100 Bioanalyzer.

The rearrangement joined TRBV6-5 to TRBJ2-1; 12 nucleotides in the junction match TRBD2. Material for sequencing was blood. The sequence was collected from a woman in her late teens or twenties with Graves' hyperthyroidism. The DNA is TGTGCCAGCAGTTACTCCCTAGCGGGAGGGTACAATGAGCAGTTCTTC. Its protein reads: CASSYSLAGGYNEQFF.